What follows is one T cell receptor beta chain and its context. Its antigen is as yet unknown. All TRB cDNA libraries came from 5' RACE performed with UMI labels. TCRdb re-called the 5' RACE reads and catalogs CDR3 proteins one per entry, DNA excluded. This table lists some 130,000 distinct CDR3 sequences. This CDR3 comprises 15 residues. Germline CDR1 LNHDA, CDR2 SQIVND (reference sequence). The data were obtained in a study of CXCR3-negative and CXCR3-positive naive CD8 T cells. Background on the study: Every library held about 1.5 +/- 0.3 million TRB reads, and the total came to around 130 million.

Findings of the study overall: Because surface CD5 did not distinguish the naive subsets, TCR strength was inferred from TRB CDR3 properties. Sequencing showed both naive subsets with comparably high diversity, and memory CD8+ cells much lower. TRB CDR3s of CXCR3-positive naive cells were more hydrophobic than those of CXCR3-negative naive cells.

The authors gated naive CD8+ T cells as CD45RO-CCR7+CD27+CD95-. Material: naive CXCR3+ CD8+ T cells from blood. The subset was: CD45RO-CCR7+CD27+CD95- naive CD8+ T cells expressing CXCR3 (TNR3+). The V call is TRBV19, the J call TRBJ1-3; TCRdb's D call of TRBD1 is untestable without DNA. This sequence originates from a human donor in good health. Some clones in this sample may be carry-over from other donors' samples. The CDR3 loop reads CASSPGGISGNTIYF.